The subject of this entry is one TCR beta chain. The CDR3 is made up of 14 amino acids. J gave up 4 bases and V 6 bases, and 8 bases lay outside the gene matches. From germline, CDR1 is ENHRY and CDR2 SYGVKD. These data belong to a study of blood T cell repertoires in COVID-19. The data were produced by immunoSEQ multiplex PCR, yet TCRdb's version contains in-frame clones alone and is incomplete. The table includes 75,000 to 80,000 clones, approximately 89% detected once. This chain uses TRBV10-3 with TRBJ2-7, with TRBD1 matching over 8 bases. The sequence derives from a human donor in a cohort sampled during active COVID-19. Source material: peripheral blood. The CDR3 protein is CAISHGQGRYEQYF. The CDR3 DNA reads as TGTGCCATCAGCCACGGACAGGGCAGATACGAGCAGTACTTC.